This TCR beta chain came from a study of early T cells in non-severe SARS-CoV-2 infection. Study-wide results and limits: Private and CD4 specificities were missed by VDJdb matching, skewed to anti-spike CD8.

This clonotype was seen ten or more times. Antigen unknown. Unique molecular identifiers tagged individual cDNA molecules. TCRdb called the 5' RACE reads again in MiXCR, with one record for every CDR3 protein. The sample consists of 25,000 to 30,000 distinct CDR3 sequences, 3.5% to 5% of them appearing once. The origin of this receptor is an adult who was a healthcare worker with PCR-confirmed SARS-CoV-2 infection or an uninfected control (not recorded which). Specimen: whole blood.

Here the CDR3 DNA reads TGTGCCAGCAGCCCCGGGGCTTCCTACAATGAGCAGTTCTTC. It translates to CASSPGASYNEQFF. V and J are TRBV7-9 and TRBJ2-1; either TRBD1 or TRBD2 may supply D (5 bases each). CDR3 length equals 14 residues. Trimming stripped 5 bases from V and 1 base from J, with 9 bases between. Germline assignment: CDR1 SEHNR and CDR2 FQNEAQ (reference sequence).